What follows are 20 T cell receptor beta chains derived from one specimen sequenced in a study of radiotherapy plus CTLA-4 blockade in lung cancer. TCRdb's table, derived via immunoSEQ multiplex PCR, lists solely in-frame clones and lacks some. This sample has some 38,000 clones, with about three quarters found just once. Material: peripheral blood, obtained from a patient treated with radiotherapy plus ipilimumab. These receptors came from a human donor with non-small cell lung cancer who had stable disease on radiotherapy plus ipilimumab.

The rearrangement links TRBV10-2 to TRBJ1-6; D remains ambiguous. This CDR3 region has 14 residues. Per the germline V gene, CDR1 is WSHSY and CDR2 is SAAADI. Trimming took 6 bases from V and 5 from J, leaving 11 bases between them. Here the CDR3 reads CASRDPVHNSPLHF. The CDR3 coding sequence is TGCGCCAGCAGAGACCCTGTTCATAATTCACCCCTCCACTTT.

V gene TRBV19 combines with J gene TRBJ1-2, with TRBD1 matching 8 bases. Germline values: CDR1 LNHDA, CDR2 SQIVND (reference sequence). Trimming removed 5 bases from V and 8 bases from J; junction bases left unmatched: 7. The CDR3 is made up of 13 amino acids. The CDR3 loop is CASSWDRSDGYTF. For the CDR3, the DNA is TGTGCCAGTAGTTGGGACAGGTCGGACGGCTACACCTTC.

In its sample, this clone was seen a few times. The chain combines TRBV28 with TRBJ1-4, with D hard to call. V lost 4 bases to trimming and J lost 8 bases, with 14 bases between them. The CDR3 totals 14 residues. Germline V gives CDR1 MDHEN, CDR2 SYDVKM. The CDR3 sequence: CASSSPAGLEKLFF. Here the CDR3 DNA reads TGTGCCAGCAGTTCGCCCGCGGGCTTGGAAAAACTGTTTTTT.

The CDR3 loop reads CASSSIGQGTDTQYF. In DNA, the CDR3 is TGTGCCAGCAGCTCCATAGGACAGGGCACAGATACGCAGTATTTT. The chain joins TRBV7-3 to TRBJ2-3; 7 bases fit TRBD1. The CDR3 totals 15 residues. The germline V gene encodes CDR1 SGHTA and CDR2 FQGTGA. V lost 4 bases and J lost 1; bases outside the gene matches: 5.

The CDR3 DNA sequence: TGTGCCAGCAGTTCTCATGCCCGGAATAGGGAGACTGAAGCTTTCTTT. Translation: CASSSHARNRETEAFF. V usage is TRBV6-6 and J usage is TRBJ1-1; no reliable D call. The CDR3 contains 16 residues. Germline CDR1 is MNHNY and CDR2 is SVGAGI (reference sequence). Trimming shortened V by 4 bases and J by 5 bases, and 20 bases separated the two germline ends.

The chain uses TRBV5-1 and TRBJ2-1; tentatively, D is TRBD1 (5 bases). Germline lookup yields CDR1 SGHRS and CDR2 YFSETQ. Trimming took off 1 base at V and 6 bases at J, with 8 bases between the two ends. CDR3 length: 13 residues. For the CDR3, the DNA is TGCGCCAGCAGCTTGACAGGCAGCAATGAGCAGTTCTTC. This codes for CASSLTGSNEQFF.

The chain combines TRBV6-1 with TRBJ1-4; perhaps TRBD1 as D (5 bases). Germline lookup yields CDR1 MNHNS and CDR2 SASEGT. V dropped 2 bases and J dropped 8 bases, with 12 bases sitting between them. This CDR3 comprises 14 residues. CDR3 DNA: TGTGCCAGCAGTGAAACAGGACTGGGCGAAAAACTGTTTTTT. Translated: CASSETGLGEKLFF.

The chain joins TRBV7-2 to TRBJ1-1, with D unclear. CDR1 and CDR2 from the germline V gene are SGHTA and FQGNSA. The CDR3 extends over 13 amino acids. Trimming left V 2 bases short and J 0 bases short, with 4 bases between. DNA for the CDR3: TGTGCCAGCAGCTTACGGATGAACACTGAAGCTTTCTTT. Amino acids: CASSLRMNTEAFF.

The V call is TRBV9, the J call TRBJ1-4; possible D gene TRBD1, 6 bases. CDR1 and CDR2 (germline): SGDLS, YYNGEE. CDR3 length: 15 amino acids. With 3 bases removed from V and 0 bases from J, the gap between germline ends came to 9 bases. DNA for the CDR3: TGTGCCAGCAGCGGGGGACATTCAACTAATGAAAAACTGTTTTTT. Amino acids: CASSGGHSTNEKLFF.

The chain uses TRBV25-1 and TRBJ1-2; D is possibly TRBD1 (5 bases). Between the trimmed V and J ends, which lost 11 bases and 5 bases, there was a span of 15 bases. This CDR3 has 12 amino acids. Looked up from germline, CDR1 is MGHDK and CDR2 is SYGVNS. CDR3 bases: TGTGCCGCGGAAGGGCAGGGATATGGCTACACCTTC. This sequence encodes CAAEGQGYGYTF.

The rearrangement uses TRBV30 and TRBJ2-3; 8 bases map to TRBD2. Trimming cost V 8 bases and J 2 bases; bases outside gene matches: 6. The CDR3 runs 13 residues. Per germline, CDR1 GTSNPN and CDR2 SVGIG (reference sequence). In DNA form, the CDR3 reads TGTGCCGGTGAACTAGCGGCCACAGATACGCAGTATTTT. Translating it yields CAGELAATDTQYF.

The chain uses TRBV10-2 and TRBJ2-6; the D gene is possibly TRBD1 (5 bases). The germline V gene has CDR1 WSHSY and CDR2 SAAADI. Trimming removed 2 bases at V and 0 bases at J, with 8 bases between. This CDR3 is built from 16 residues. The CDR3 DNA reads as TGCGCCAGCAGTGAGGGGGCCGCCTCTGGGGCCAACGTCCTGACTTTC. This sequence encodes CASSEGAASGANVLTF.

The genes are TRBV2 and TRBJ2-3, with D perhaps TRBD1 (5 bases). CDR1 and CDR2 (germline): SNHLY, FYNNEI. V gave up 4 bases and J gave up 1 base, with 18 bases separating them. This CDR3 region has 17 residues. The CDR3 coding sequence is TGTGCCAGCAGTGCGGCAGGCAGGGCGTTTGGCACAGATACGCAGTATTTT. Translation: CASSAAGRAFGTDTQYF.

The V and J genes are TRBV5-1 and TRBJ2-2; 9 nucleotides line up with TRBD2. Germline V gene data show CDR1 as SGHRS and CDR2 as YFSETQ. The length of the CDR3 is 16 residues. Trimming at V came to 4 bases and at J to 4 bases, leaving 8 bases not matched to a gene. The DNA of the CDR3 is TGCGCCAGCAGCCCCGGGTCTAGCGGGGTCACCGGGGAGCTGTTTTTT. Amino acids: CASSPGSSGVTGELFF.

The CDR3 sequence: CASKSYPNTGELFF. The CDR3 coding sequence is TGTGCCAGCAAGTCTTATCCGAACACCGGGGAGCTGTTTTTT. The V gene is TRBV6-5, the J gene TRBJ2-2; D is undetermined. This CDR3 comprises 14 residues. The V end was cut by 7 bases, the J end by 0 bases, with 9 bases between. Germline V gene data show CDR1 as MNHEY and CDR2 as SVGAGI.

The chain carries TRBV4-3 and TRBJ1-2; 7 bases map to TRBD1. Germline values: CDR1 LGHNA, CDR2 YSLEER. The V and J ends lost 2 bases and 7 bases, in that order; junction bases with no gene match: 4. This CDR3 has 13 amino acids. CDR3 region: CASSQTGEGGYTF. The CDR3 DNA reads as TGCGCCAGCAGCCAAACAGGGGAGGGTGGCTACACCTTC.

The V call is TRBV27, the J call TRBJ1-1; a possible D gene is TRBD1 (5 bases). This CDR3 comprises 13 residues. Germline-derived CDR1 and CDR2 are MNHEY and SMNVEV (reference sequence). Trimming took 3 bases from V and 7 from J, leaving 12 bases between them. The CDR3 loop is CASSFSRENEAFF. The CDR3 DNA is TGTGCCAGCAGTTTTAGCAGGGAAAATGAAGCTTTCTTT.

The rearrangement uses TRBV5-4 and TRBJ2-7; weak D call: TRBD2 (5 bases). The ends were cut back, 0 bases at V and 2 bases at J, with 12 bases in the middle. Germline loops: CDR1 SGHNT, CDR2 YYREEE (reference sequence). The CDR3 consists of 15 residues. The CDR3 here is CASSLGGIGTYEQYV. CDR3 DNA sequence: TGTGCCAGCAGCTTGGGAGGGATCGGTACCTACGAGCAGTACGTC.

V is TRBV11-2 and J is TRBJ2-1, with 7 bases identical to TRBD1. The CDR3 consists of 16 residues. V gave up 3 bases and J gave up 3 bases; unmatched junction bases: 8. CDR1 is SGHAT, CDR2 FQNNGV, per germline. In nucleotides, the CDR3 is TGTGCCAGCAGCTTCGCCGGGACAGCAGACTACAATGAGCAGTTCTTC. Protein product: CASSFAGTADYNEQFF.

Concerning this clone itself: Other DNA sequences from this sample encode an identical CDR3 as well. The V and J genes are TRBV30 and TRBJ1-2; tentative D call: TRBD1 (5 bases). The CDR3 runs 13 residues. In germline, CDR1 is GTSNPN, CDR2 SVGIG (reference sequence). V lost 2 bases to trimming and J lost 7 bases, with 14 bases between them. CDR3 sequence: CAWSRRGGGGYTF. CDR3 coding DNA: TGTGCCTGGAGTAGACGGGGCGGGGGTGGCTACACCTTC.